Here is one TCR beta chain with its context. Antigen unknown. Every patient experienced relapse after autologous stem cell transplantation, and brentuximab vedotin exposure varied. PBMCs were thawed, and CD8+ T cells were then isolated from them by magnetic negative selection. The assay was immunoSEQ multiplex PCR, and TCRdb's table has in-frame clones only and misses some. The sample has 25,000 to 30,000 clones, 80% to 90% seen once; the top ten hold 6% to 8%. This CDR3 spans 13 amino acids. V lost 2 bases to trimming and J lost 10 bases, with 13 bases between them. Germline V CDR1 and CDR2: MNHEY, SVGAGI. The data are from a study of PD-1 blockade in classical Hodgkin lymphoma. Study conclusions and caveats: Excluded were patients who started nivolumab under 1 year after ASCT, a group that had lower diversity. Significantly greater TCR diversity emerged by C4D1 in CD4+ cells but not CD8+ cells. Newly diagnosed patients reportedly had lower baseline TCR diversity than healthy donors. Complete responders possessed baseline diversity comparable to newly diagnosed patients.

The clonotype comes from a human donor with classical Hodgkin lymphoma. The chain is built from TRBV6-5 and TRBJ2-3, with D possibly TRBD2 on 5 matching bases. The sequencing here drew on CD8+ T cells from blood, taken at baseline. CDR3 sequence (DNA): TGTGCCAGCAGTTACAGCGCGGGTCTGGCGCAGTATTTT. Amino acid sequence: CASSYSAGLAQYF.